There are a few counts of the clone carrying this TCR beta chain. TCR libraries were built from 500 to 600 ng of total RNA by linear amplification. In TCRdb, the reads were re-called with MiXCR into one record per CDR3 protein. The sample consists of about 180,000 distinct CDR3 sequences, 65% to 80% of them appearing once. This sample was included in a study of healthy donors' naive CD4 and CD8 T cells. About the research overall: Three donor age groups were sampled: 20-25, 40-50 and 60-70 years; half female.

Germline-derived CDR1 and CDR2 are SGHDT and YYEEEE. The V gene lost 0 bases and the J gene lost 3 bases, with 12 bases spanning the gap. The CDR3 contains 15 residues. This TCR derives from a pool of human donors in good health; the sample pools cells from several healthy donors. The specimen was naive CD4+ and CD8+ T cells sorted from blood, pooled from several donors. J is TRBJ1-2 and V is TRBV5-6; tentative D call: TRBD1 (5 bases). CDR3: CASSLVGGADYGYTF. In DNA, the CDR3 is TGTGCCAGCAGCTTGGTCGGGGGTGCGGACTATGGCTACACCTTC.